These 31 T cell receptor beta chains originate from one sample sequenced in a study of blood T cells in healthy people across ages. With a J-beta primer mix and a sample-barcoded 5' primer, a second PCR ran about 7 to 11 cycles. TCRdb used MiXCR to reprocess the 5' RACE reads, holding one entry per CDR3 protein. Among 1.5 million to 2 million distinct CDR3 sequences listed, 28% were seen once. Sequencing was done on a sample of blood. Receptors originate from a woman in her 30s in good health.

The chain couples TRBV28 to TRBJ2-7; no firm D call. CDR1 is MDHEN and CDR2 is SYDVKM in the germline V gene. Trimming cost V 6 bases and J 0 bases, with 15 bases left between them. This CDR3 comprises 15 residues. For the CDR3, the DNA is TGTGCCAGCAGCCCCCTTTGGCAGACCTCCTACGAGCAGTACTTC. Translating gives CASSPLWQTSYEQYF.

For this clonotype: An end of the junction differs from the germline gene, which may be a read error. The rearrangement uses TRBV7-2 and TRBJ2-1; tentative D call: TRBD2 (5 bases). This CDR3 has 13 residues. Germline V lookup: CDR1 SGHTA, CDR2 FQGNSA. The CDR3 spells CAGSLGGPNEQFF. The CDR3 nucleotides are TGTGCCGGCAGCTTGGGCGGGCCCAATGAGCAGTTCTTC.

This clonotype was counted a few times. V gene TRBV6-4 combines with J gene TRBJ2-1; D remains ambiguous. The V gene lost 0 bases and the J gene lost 3 bases, with 12 bases spanning the gap. This CDR3 contains 16 residues. The germline V gene has CDR1 MRHNA and CDR2 SNTAGT. CDR3: CASSDSINSLYNEQFF. The CDR3 nucleotides are TGTGCCAGCAGTGACTCGATAAATAGTCTCTACAATGAGCAGTTCTTC.

V and J are TRBV29-1 and TRBJ2-5; 13 positions match TRBD2. Matching the DNA end better, TRBJ2-7 makes the J call doubtful. The CDR3 extends over 14 amino acids. Germline loops: CDR1 SQVTM, CDR2 ANQGSEA. In DNA, the CDR3 is TGCAGCGTACTAGCGGGAGGGCTGGGGGGCGAGCAGTACTTC. It yields the protein CSVLAGGLGGEQYF.

The rearrangement links TRBV13 to TRBJ1-1, with 7 bases fitting TRBD1. Germline-derived CDR1 and CDR2 are PRHDT and FYEKMQ (reference sequence). The V and J ends lost 5 bases and 0 bases, in that order; junction bases with no gene match: 9. The CDR3 contains 16 residues. The CDR3 sequence is CASSLTGVGMNTEAFF. The CDR3 nucleotides read TGTGCCAGCAGCCTCACAGGGGTCGGGATGAACACTGAAGCTTTCTTT. The entire variable domain, with the rest obtained from reference TRBV13 and TRBJ1-1, is as follows: AAGVIQSPRHLIKEKRETATLKCYPIPRHDTVYWYQQGPGQDPQFLISFYEKMQSDKGSIPDRFSAQQFSDYHSELNMSSLELGDSALYFCASSLTGVGMNTEAFFGQGTRLTVV.

This clonotype was counted many times. The chain links TRBV7-3 to TRBJ1-2; 9 bases fit TRBD1. CDR3 size: 13 residues. V shed 5 bases, J shed 8 bases, and the junction held 6 bases outside the gene matches. Per germline, CDR1 SGHTA and CDR2 FQGTGA. This chain's CDR3 is CASSADRGDGYTF. Written as DNA, the CDR3 is TGTGCCAGCAGCGCGGACAGGGGAGACGGCTACACCTTC.

To note about this clonotype: This may be a read error, as it is one base from a much larger clone. The chain carries TRBV6-6 and TRBJ2-5; D not certain. V was cut by 0 bases and J by 11 bases, with 13 bases left in between. Germline V gives CDR1 MNHNY, CDR2 SVGAGI (reference sequence). This CDR3 has 13 amino acids. This chain's CDR3 is CASSYSSVNEQYF. CDR3 in DNA: TGTGCCAGCAGTTACTCTTCAGTGAATGAGCAGTACTTC.

With regard to this clonotype: A clone one base away is much larger, so this may be a read error. The gene calls are TRBV10-3 and TRBJ1-2; tentative D call: TRBD1 (6 bases). With 9 bases removed from V and 1 base from J, the gap between germline ends came to 15 bases. Germline V CDR1 and CDR2: ENHRY, SYGVKD. The CDR3 has 14 residues. The CDR3 DNA reads as TGTGCCATTGGGGACACGCGGAATAACTATGGCTACACCTTC. As protein: CAIGDTRNNYGYTF.

The table lists this clonotype with many counts. The genes are TRBV12-3 or TRBV12-4 and TRBJ2-5; TRBD1 matches 10 bases. The CDR3 has 15 amino acids. With 7 bases clipped from V and 5 bases from J, the junction kept 10 bases outside the gene matches. This CDR3 is CASTFGTGDDETQYF. CDR3 nucleotide sequence: TGTGCCAGCACCTTTGGGACAGGGGACGACGAGACCCAGTACTTC.

The chain employs TRBV5-1 and TRBJ2-3, with TRBD2 matching over 7 bases. The CDR3 has 14 residues. The V and J ends lost 9 bases and 1 base, in that order; junction bases with no gene match: 8. Germline V gives CDR1 SGHRS, CDR2 YFSETQ. As DNA, the CDR3 is TGCGCCAACAGAGCTGGGGGGGGCACAGATACGCAGTATTTT. Amino acid sequence: CANRAGGGTDTQYF.

This clonotype has more than one count but fewer than ten. J is TRBJ1-2 and V is TRBV7-2; D not resolved. Germline V CDR1 and CDR2: SGHTA, FQGNSA. The CDR3 is 12 amino acids. The V gene lost 2 bases and the J gene lost 4 bases, with 5 bases spanning the gap. CDR3 sequence: CASSLIVYGYTF. CDR3 bases: TGTGCCAGCAGCTTAATTGTCTATGGCTACACCTTC.

J is TRBJ2-5 and V is TRBV5-1; no definite D call. CDR1 is SGHRS, CDR2 YFSETQ, per germline. This CDR3 spans 13 amino acids. Trimming removed 6 bases from V and 3 bases from J, with 12 bases in between. CDR3 loop: CASTPPGEETQYF. The CDR3 DNA reads TGCGCCAGCACCCCTCCTGGGGAAGAGACCCAGTACTTC.

The rearrangement uses TRBV2 and TRBJ2-7; TRBD1 matches 10 bases. With V trimmed by 6 bases and J by 0 bases, 5 bases remained unmatched. The CDR3 has 15 residues. The germline V gene has CDR1 SNHLY and CDR2 FYNNEI. CDR3 sequence reads: CASRLDRGTSYEQYF. CDR3 sequence (DNA): TGTGCCAGCAGGCTGGACAGGGGGACCTCCTACGAGCAGTACTTC.

This clonotype was recorded many times. Relative to the germline gene, one junction end is altered; a read error may explain this. The rearrangement links TRBV7-3 to TRBJ2-7, with D possibly being TRBD1 (6 bases). Germline CDR1 and CDR2: SGHTA and FQGTGA. The CDR3 runs 13 residues. CDR3 DNA: TGTGCCAGCATCTTAACCCCAGGGGACGAGCAGTACTTC. It translates to CASILTPGDEQYF.

This clonotype was observed at least ten times. The chain couples TRBV10-3 to TRBJ2-7, with a weak D call TRBD1 (6 bases). V was clipped by 3 bases and J by 3 bases, with 15 bases between them. Germline-derived CDR1 and CDR2 are ENHRY and SYGVKD. The CDR3 runs 15 residues. CDR3 residues: CAISDPRGSFYEQYF. CDR3 coding DNA: TGTGCCATCAGTGATCCCAGGGGTAGTTTCTACGAGCAGTACTTC.

This chain joins TRBV18 and TRBJ2-7; TRBD1 matches 7 bases. In germline, CDR1 is KGHSH, CDR2 LQKENI. The CDR3 extends over 14 amino acids. Losses at the gene ends were 1 base for V and 4 bases for J; bases not matched to a gene: 4. The CDR3 DNA reads as TGTGCCAGCTCACCACTACAGGGGTTATACGAGCAGTACTTC. Translation: CASSPLQGLYEQYF.

The J gene is TRBJ2-1, the V gene TRBV7-8, with D tentatively TRBD2 (5 bases). From germline, CDR1 is SGHVS and CDR2 FQNEAQ. The CDR3 has 11 residues. V shed 5 bases and J shed 15 bases, with 14 bases lying between them. The CDR3: CASSLVGNLFF. In DNA, the CDR3 is TGTGCCAGCAGCCTCGTCGGGAACCTGTTCTTC.

This clonotype turned up a few times. J is TRBJ2-1 and V is TRBV2; possible D gene TRBD2, 6 bases. Trimming took off 2 bases at V and 1 base at J, with 18 bases between the two ends. This CDR3 region has 18 residues. CDR1 is SNHLY, CDR2 FYNNEI, per germline. The CDR3 DNA reads TGTGCCAGCAGTGAATTCCTCCAGGGAGGAGAATCCTACAATGAGCAGTTCTTC. It translates to CASSEFLQGGESYNEQFF.

This chain's CDR3 is CASRWQNYEQYF. The CDR3 region has the DNA TGTGCCAGCAGATGGCAGAACTACGAGCAGTACTTC. The chain links TRBV12-3 or TRBV12-4 to TRBJ2-7; D is undetermined. This CDR3 has 12 residues. V was clipped by 6 bases and J by 3 bases, with 9 bases between them.

The gene calls are TRBV7-3 and TRBJ1-1; D possibly corresponds to TRBD1 (6 bases). V lost 4 bases and J lost 2, with 14 bases in between. Germline lookup yields CDR1 SGHTA and CDR2 FQGTGA. The CDR3 totals 15 residues. The CDR3 bases are TGTGCCAGCAGCTCCCGGGGAGGGGGAAACACTGAAGCTTTCTTT. This translates into CASSSRGGGNTEAFF.

This clonotype was seen more than once but under ten times. The rearrangement links TRBV25-1 to TRBJ1-2; TRBD1 matches at 7 bases. The CDR3 has 16 residues. The germline V gene encodes CDR1 MGHDK and CDR2 SYGVNS. V shed 5 bases and J 1 base; nucleotides not matched to a gene: 10. In nucleotides, the CDR3 is TGTGCCAGCAGTCAAGGGGGCAGAAGCGTTAACTATGGCTACACCTTC. This translates into CASSQGGRSVNYGYTF.

This chain joins TRBV12-3 or TRBV12-4 and TRBJ1-1; D is possibly TRBD1 (6 bases). The germline V and J ends were trimmed by 4 bases and 3 bases, with 12 bases remaining between them. The CDR3 loop spans 14 amino acids. CDR3 sequence reads: CASSSHNRDTEAFF. DNA for the CDR3: TGTGCCAGCAGTTCTCATAACAGGGACACTGAAGCTTTCTTT.

On this clonotype: This may stem from a read error, because a much larger clone lies one nucleotide away. This rearrangement joins TRBV20-1 to TRBJ2-7; 8 positions agree with TRBD1. The CDR3 has 15 residues. Looked up from germline, CDR1 is DFQATT and CDR2 is SNEGSKA (reference sequence). CDR3 residues: CGARDPTRGPYEQYF. CDR3 nucleotides: TGCGGTGCTAGAGATCCCACCAGGGGGCCCTACGAGCAGTACTTC.

This clonotype has only a few counts. The chain combines TRBV6-1 with TRBJ1-5; 9 bases fit TRBD1. After removal of 7 bases from V and 4 bases from J, the junction contained 11 bases not matched to a gene. The CDR3 contains 16 residues. Germline V gene lookup returns CDR1 MNHNS and CDR2 SASEGT. This CDR3 reads CASILGTGMGNQPQHF. CDR3 in DNA: TGTGCCAGCATTCTCGGGACAGGGATGGGGAATCAGCCCCAGCATTTT.

The gene calls are TRBV27 and TRBJ1-1; D is unclear. The CDR3 runs 13 residues. The germline gives CDR1 MNHEY, CDR2 SMNVEV (reference sequence). V lost 11 bases, J lost 1 base, and 14 bases lay in between. CDR3 coding DNA: TGTGCCTGTTACAGAGTATCGAACACTGAAGCTTTCTTT. It codes for CACYRVSNTEAFF.

This sequence joins TRBV6-4 and TRBJ2-1; D is unresolved. The CDR3 is made up of 13 amino acids. Germline V gives CDR1 MRHNA, CDR2 SNTAGT. V was cut by 2 bases and J by 6 bases, with 8 bases left in between. The CDR3 DNA reads TGTGCCAGCAGTGACCAGAGAGGCAATGAGCAGTTCTTC. It yields the protein CASSDQRGNEQFF.

This clonotype has a count of ten or more. The rearrangement joins TRBV4-1 to TRBJ2-5; D is possibly TRBD2 (7 bases). The CDR3 contains 16 residues. Germline V lookup: CDR1 MGHRA, CDR2 YSYEKL. V lost 4 bases and J lost 6, with 21 bases in between. CDR3 bases: TGCGCCAGCAGCCCGAGAGGGGGGGAAGGTTGGCAGACCCAGTACTTC. Translating gives CASSPRGGEGWQTQYF.

This clonotype occurred a few times. The chain recombines TRBV10-2 with TRBJ1-5; 9 nucleotides agree with TRBD1. CDR3 size: 17 residues. The V and J ends lost 2 bases and 6 bases, in that order; junction bases with no gene match: 11. Germline-derived CDR1 and CDR2 are WSHSY and SAAADI. CDR3 in DNA: TGCGCCAGCAGTGAGCCCGACGGGACAGGGCTGGTTCAGCCCCAGCATTTT. Its translation is CASSEPDGTGLVQPQHF.

The chain has TRBV7-2 and TRBJ2-1, with TRBD2 matching 7 bases. Germline loops: CDR1 SGHTA, CDR2 FQGNSA. The CDR3 sequence is 16 residues long. V lost 4 bases and J lost 6; bases outside the gene matches: 12. The CDR3 nucleotides are TGTGCCAGCAGCTCTGCCGGGACTATCCCTGGCAATGAGCAGTTCTTC. Its protein is CASSSAGTIPGNEQFF. The full variable domain, in which reference TRBV7-2 and TRBJ2-1 provide the parts outside the CDR3, is GAGVSQSPSNKVTEKGKDVELRCDPISGHTALYWYRQSLGQGLEFLIYFQGNSAPDKSGLPSDRFSAERTGGSVSTLTIQRTQQEDSAVYLCASSSAGTIPGNEQFFGPGTRLTVL.

In this sample, this clonotype turned up once. The J gene is TRBJ2-1, the V gene TRBV2, with TRBD1 matching 8 bases. This CDR3 is built from 14 residues. CDR1 is SNHLY and CDR2 is FYNNEI in the germline V gene. Trimming took 10 bases from V and 0 from J; bases not matched to a gene: 5. The CDR3 DNA sequence: TGTGCCAACACCGGGACAGGCTCCTACAATGAGCAGTTCTTC. This sequence encodes CANTGTGSYNEQFF.

The V call is TRBV6-2 or TRBV6-3, the J call TRBJ1-5, with D perhaps matching TRBD1 (5 bases). V was cut by 1 base and J by 1 base, with 11 bases left in between. Germline CDR1 reads MNHEY; CDR2 reads SVGEGT. The CDR3 is 16 amino acids. CDR3 protein: CASSYYVGASNQPQHF. The CDR3 DNA sequence: TGTGCCAGCAGTTACTATGTAGGGGCGAGCAATCAGCCCCAGCATTTT.